This is a list of T cell receptor beta chains from one sample in a study of T cells in Graves' hyperthyroidism and ophthalmopathy. TCRdb reprocessed the multiplex PCR reads via MiXCR and lists one record per CDR3 protein. The sample holds under 450,000 distinct CDR3 sequences; 15% to 19% are singletons and the top ten take roughly an eighth. The sequenced sample was blood. These receptors originate from a woman aged 18-29 years with Graves' hyperthyroidism. Each CDR3 is given with its conserved first and last residue. D genes are given only for firm matches. Size values are once, few and many counts, or a class for expanded clones, and some rows have none.

CDR3 protein,CDR3 DNA,clone size,J gene,V gene,D gene
CSASTGTVNQPQHF,TGCAGTGCTTCTACCGGGACAGTCAATCAGCCCCAGCATTTT,.,TRBJ1-5,TRBV20-1,TRBD1
CASSRGGFSAFF,TGTGCCAGCAGCCGCGGGGGCTTCTCGGCTTTCTTT,few,TRBJ1-1,TRBV7-3,.
CASMNNEQFF,TGTGCCAGCATGAACAATGAGCAGTTCTTC,.,TRBJ2-1,TRBV6-1,.
CATQQPRGYYGYTF,TGTGCCACCCAACAACCGAGGGGCTACTATGGCTACACCTTC,.,TRBJ1-2,TRBV19,.
CASRQLSYEQYF,TGTGCCAGCCGACAGCTCTCCTACGAGCAGTACTTC,many,TRBJ2-7,TRBV6-2/TRBV6-3,.
CATSRSLGRGNYGYTF,TGTGCCACCAGCAGAAGTTTGGGAAGGGGTAACTATGGCTACACCTTC,few,TRBJ1-2,TRBV15,.
CASSLLGSGNTIYF,TGCGCCAGCAGCCTCCTAGGGTCCGGAAACACCATATATTTT,once,TRBJ1-3,TRBV5-1,.
CASGLGLAGYNEQFF,TGTGCTAGTGGTTTGGGACTAGCGGGTTACAATGAGCAGTTCTTC,.,TRBJ2-1,TRBV12-5,TRBD2
CASSGVGGETQYF,TGTGCCAGCAGTGGGGTTGGCGGGGAGACCCAGTACTTC,.,TRBJ2-5,TRBV7-9,.
CASSPRTGGITEAFF,TGTGCCAGCAGTCCCCGGACAGGGGGCATCACTGAAGCTTTCTTT,many,TRBJ1-1,TRBV6-1,TRBD1
CAISRTRETNEKLFF,TGTGCCATCAGTCGAACCAGGGAAACTAATGAAAAACTGTTTTTT,.,TRBJ1-4,TRBV10-3,.
CASSHGLAGGETQYF,TGTGCCAGCAGCCACGGACTAGCGGGGGGTGAGACCCAGTACTTC,many,TRBJ2-5,TRBV2,TRBD2
CATSRTSGVYQETQYF,TGTGCCACCAGCAGGACTAGCGGGGTATACCAAGAGACCCAGTACTTC,.,TRBJ2-5,TRBV15,TRBD2
CATSRTGSMNTQYF,TGTGCCACCAGCAGGACAGGGAGTATGAATACGCAGTATTTT,.,TRBJ2-3,TRBV15,TRBD1
CASSYRRNEQYF,TGTGCCAGCAGTTACCGCAGAAACGAGCAGTACTTC,few,TRBJ2-7,TRBV6-5,.
CATSRDGLAAYNEQFF,TGTGCCACCAGCAGAGATGGGCTAGCAGCCTACAATGAGCAGTTCTTC,.,TRBJ2-1,TRBV15,.
CASSFSPATNEKLFF,TGCGCCAGCAGCTTTTCCCCCGCAACTAATGAAAAACTGTTTTTT,many,TRBJ1-4,TRBV5-1,.
CASSPTISTGANVLTF,TGTGCCAGCAGCCCTACAATTTCGACTGGGGCCAACGTCCTGACTTTC,.,TRBJ2-6,TRBV11-3,.
CASRRATGVARSTEAFF,TGTGCCAGTAGGAGGGCGACAGGGGTGGCGCGGAGTACTGAAGCTTTCTTT,many,TRBJ1-1,TRBV19,TRBD1
CASSSGTGSRAQYF,TGTGCCAGCAGCTCTGGGACCGGATCAAGGGCCCAGTACTTC,many,TRBJ2-5,TRBV11-2,.
CSASDTGNTIYF,TGCAGTGCTAGCGATACTGGAAACACCATATATTTT,few,TRBJ1-3,TRBV20-1,.
CASSLARSGGMYEQYF,TGTGCCAGCAGCTTAGCGCGGAGCGGGGGGATGTACGAGCAGTACTTC,many,TRBJ2-7,TRBV7-2,TRBD2
CASSLWGLAINEQYF,TGTGCCAGCAGCTTATGGGGACTAGCAATCAACGAGCAGTACTTC,few,TRBJ2-7,TRBV7-2,TRBD2
CASSAADTQYF,TGTGCCAGCAGTGCTGCAGATACGCAGTATTTT,many,TRBJ2-3,TRBV2,.
CASSSSFWGGAFEAFF,TGTGCCAGCAGTTCCAGCTTTTGGGGGGGAGCGTTTGAAGCTTTCTTT,many,TRBJ1-1,TRBV6-2/TRBV6-3,.
CSARDSGGTYEQYF,TGCAGTGCTAGAGATAGCGGGGGGACCTACGAGCAGTACTTC,many,TRBJ2-7,TRBV20-1,TRBD2
CASRRTGGNEKLFF,TGTGCCAGCAGAAGAACAGGGGGTAATGAAAAACTGTTTTTT,.,TRBJ1-4,TRBV7-9,TRBD1
CASSHPPKGDTEAFF,TGCGCCAGCAGCCACCCACCGAAGGGAGACACTGAAGCTTTCTTT,.,TRBJ1-1,TRBV4-1,.
CASSSPGQSPNTIYF,TGTGCCAGCAGCTCGCCGGGACAGTCTCCAAACACCATATATTTT,many,TRBJ1-3,TRBV7-2,TRBD1
CASSQEGTGVAYNEQFF,TGTGCCAGCAGCCAAGAGGGGACAGGGGTGGCATACAATGAGCAGTTCTTC,few,TRBJ2-1,TRBV3-1,TRBD1
CASSEDSHAFF,TGTGCCAGCAGTGAAGACAGCCATGCTTTCTTT,many,TRBJ1-1,TRBV2,.
CASSLGGYNSPLHF,TGTGCCAGTAGTTTGGGGGGATATAATTCACCCCTCCACTTT,.,TRBJ1-6,TRBV19,.
CASNRTGVETQYF,TGTGCCAGCAACCGTACAGGGGTAGAGACCCAGTACTTC,few,TRBJ2-5,TRBV7-8,TRBD1
CSAIGQGRASNQPQHF,TGCAGTGCTATAGGACAGGGCCGGGCGAGCAATCAGCCCCAGCATTTT,.,TRBJ1-5,TRBV20-1,TRBD1
CASSPRDSLGQKLFF,TGTGCCAGCAGTCCCCGGGACAGCTTGGGCCAAAAACTGTTTTTT,.,TRBJ1-4,TRBV7-8,TRBD1
CASSYSGSSYNSPLHF,TGTGCCAGCAGTTACTCGGGGAGCTCCTATAATTCACCCCTCCACTTT,many,TRBJ1-6,TRBV6-6,.
CASSPSVQLTGELFF,TGCGCCAGCAGTCCCAGCGTGCAATTGACCGGGGAGCTGTTTTTT,few,TRBJ2-2,TRBV5-1,.
CSGTLKTQYF,TGCAGCGGCACTTTAAAGACCCAGTACTTC,many,TRBJ2-5,TRBV29-1,.
CASSELEGGEQYF,TGCGCCAGCAGTGAGTTGGAGGGGGGCGAGCAGTACTTC,many,TRBJ2-7,TRBV10-2,.
CASSLKAGPNTEAFF,TGTGCCAGCAGTCTCAAAGCAGGGCCGAACACTGAAGCTTTCTTT,many,TRBJ1-1,TRBV6-1,.
CASSVAAGRANEQFF,TGTGCCAGCAGCGTAGCGGCCGGGAGGGCAAATGAGCAGTTCTTC,few,TRBJ2-1,TRBV9,TRBD2
CASSPRPGATEKLFF,TGTGCCAGCAGCCCCAGGCCGGGGGCCACTGAAAAACTGTTTTTT,few,TRBJ1-4,TRBV7-8,.
CAISGGTGTGGYTF,TGTGCCATCAGTGGAGGGACAGGGACGGGAGGCTACACCTTC,.,TRBJ1-2,TRBV10-3,TRBD1